These T cell receptor beta chains were read from a single sample in a study of blood T cells in healthy people across ages. TCRdb independently ran MiXCR on the 5' RACE reads; one entry per CDR3 protein. The sample records around 1,500,000 distinct CDR3 sequences, around 39% being singletons. The sample consisted of blood. These receptor sequences come from a woman aged 18 to 35 in good health. CDR3s include the opening cysteine and the closing phenylalanine or tryptophan. The order of the fields is D gene, clone size, V gene, J gene, CDR3 protein, CDR3 DNA. D genes are given only for firm matches. Clone size appears in some rows only: once, few, many, or a class for an expanded clone.

D: TRBD1; size: few; V: TRBV20-1; J: TRBJ1-2; CDR3: CSASSEGTGGDYGYTF; DNA: TGCAGTGCTAGTTCGGAAGGGACAGGGGGCGACTATGGCTACACCTTC
D: TRBD1; size: few; V: TRBV7-6; J: TRBJ2-7; CDR3: CASSLSEGADHYEQYF; DNA: TGTGCCAGCAGCTTATCAGAGGGGGCCGATCACTACGAGCAGTACTTC
D: TRBD2; size: -; V: TRBV24-1; J: TRBJ2-5; CDR3: CATSTSGGQETQYF; DNA: TGTGCCACCTCGACTAGCGGGGGTCAAGAGACCCAGTACTTC
D: -; size: many; V: TRBV2; J: TRBJ2-7; CDR3: CASSDRAYEQYF; DNA: TGTGCCAGCAGTGACAGGGCCTACGAGCAGTACTTC
D: -; size: -; V: TRBV29-1; J: TRBJ2-7; CDR3: CSAEVRDKFYEQYF; DNA: TGCAGCGCTGAAGTGCGGGACAAATTCTACGAGCAGTACTTC
D: -; size: -; V: TRBV28; J: TRBJ2-7; CDR3: CASRLGVYSYEQYF; DNA: TGTGCCAGCAGGCTGGGGGTTTACTCCTACGAGCAGTACTTC
D: -; size: few; V: TRBV6-6; J: TRBJ2-5; CDR3: CASGQRQETQYF; DNA: TGTGCCAGCGGGCAGAGACAAGAGACCCAGTACTTC
D: -; size: -; V: TRBV6-4; J: TRBJ2-7; CDR3: CASKPVSSSYEQYF; DNA: TGTGCCAGCAAGCCTGTGAGTAGCTCCTACGAGCAGTACTTC
D: -; size: few; V: TRBV5-4; J: TRBJ2-7; CDR3: CASSLRTVPSYEQYF; DNA: TGTGCCAGCAGCTTAAGGACAGTTCCCTCCTACGAGCAGTACTTC
D: -; size: few; V: TRBV5-1; J: TRBJ2-5; CDR3: CASSLFGTDQETQYF; DNA: TGCGCCAGCAGCTTGTTCGGGACGGATCAAGAGACCCAGTACTTC
D: -; size: -; V: TRBV20-1; J: TRBJ2-1; CDR3: CSARGLGHLTDTQFF; DNA: TGCAGTGCTAGAGGCCTCGGACACCTCACAGATACGCAGTTCTTC
D: TRBD1; size: few; V: TRBV19; J: TRBJ2-3; CDR3: CASSILGTGSTDTQYF; DNA: TGTGCCAGTAGTATATTGGGGACAGGCTCCACAGATACGCAGTATTTT
D: -; size: few; V: TRBV10-3; J: TRBJ2-3; CDR3: CASSREERTDTQYF; DNA: TGTGCCAGCTCCAGGGAGGAAAGGACAGATACGCAGTATTTT
D: -; size: few; V: TRBV20-1; J: TRBJ2-3; CDR3: CSADKAGTGTDTQYF; DNA: TGCAGTGCTGACAAGGCGGGAACGGGGACAGATACGCAGTATTTT
D: -; size: once; V: TRBV5-1; J: TRBJ2-5; CDR3: CASSPPRGSQETQYF; DNA: TGCGCCAGCAGCCCCCCTCGGGGCAGCCAAGAGACCCAGTACTTC
D: TRBD1; size: -; V: TRBV5-1; J: TRBJ2-7; CDR3: CARATGTAYEQYF; DNA: TGCGCCAGGGCTACCGGGACAGCCTACGAGCAGTACTTC
D: TRBD2; size: few; V: TRBV28; J: TRBJ2-5; CDR3: CASSPSGVLSKETQYF; DNA: TGTGCCAGCAGTCCTAGCGGGGTGCTGAGCAAAGAGACCCAGTACTTC
D: -; size: -; V: TRBV20-1; J: TRBJ2-3; CDR3: CSADGPGFGDTQYF; DNA: TGCAGTGCTGACGGACCTGGTTTCGGAGATACGCAGTATTTT
D: TRBD1; size: -; V: TRBV6-2/TRBV6-3; J: TRBJ2-3; CDR3: CASSDRTGTVLDTQYF; DNA: TGTGCCAGCAGTGACCGGACAGGCACCGTACTAGATACGCAGTATTTT
D: TRBD2; size: -; V: TRBV12-3/TRBV12-4; J: TRBJ2-4; CDR3: CASSFGTSSDIQYF; DNA: TGTGCCAGCAGTTTCGGGACTAGTAGTGACATTCAGTACTTC
D: -; size: few; V: TRBV4-1; J: TRBJ2-5; CDR3: CASSQGIFPDQETQYF; DNA: TGCGCCAGCAGCCAAGGAATATTCCCAGACCAAGAGACCCAGTACTTC
D: -; size: -; V: TRBV7-9; J: TRBJ2-7; CDR3: CASSPQNRDAYEQYF; DNA: TGTGCCAGCAGCCCACAGAACAGGGATGCCTACGAGCAGTACTTC
D: -; size: few; V: TRBV6-4; J: TRBJ2-3; CDR3: CASSDAGPTLITDTQYF; DNA: TGTGCCAGCAGTGACGCGGGCCCAACCTTAATCACAGATACGCAGTATTTT
D: TRBD2; size: few; V: TRBV12-5; J: TRBJ2-1; CDR3: CASGLGGTSGTEQFF; DNA: TGTGCTAGTGGCCTTGGCGGGACTAGCGGGACGGAGCAGTTCTTC
D: -; size: few; V: TRBV29-1; J: TRBJ1-2; CDR3: CSVETYGYTF; DNA: TGCAGCGTTGAGACCTATGGCTACACCTTC
D: -; size: -; V: TRBV30; J: TRBJ1-2; CDR3: CAWRGEGSTYGYTF; DNA: TGTGCCTGGAGAGGAGAGGGAAGTACCTATGGCTACACCTTC
D: -; size: -; V: TRBV5-6; J: TRBJ1-5; CDR3: CASSLGSGASNQPQHF; DNA: TGTGCCAGCAGCTTGGGTTCGGGGGCTAGCAATCAGCCCCAGCATTTT
D: -; size: -; V: TRBV3-1; J: TRBJ1-6; CDR3: CASSQNRVRDSPLHF; DNA: TGTGCCAGCAGCCAAAATAGAGTCCGGGACTCACCCCTCCACTTT
D: TRBD2; size: -; V: TRBV27; J: TRBJ2-1; CDR3: CASSGGLAVSYNEQFF; DNA: TGTGCCAGCAGTGGGGGACTAGCGGTCTCCTACAATGAGCAGTTCTTC